This is a list of T cell receptor beta chains from one sample in a study of blood T cell repertoires in COVID-19. Here immunoSEQ multiplex PCR was the method, and the copy in TCRdb shows in-frame clones only, minus some. Of hundreds of thousands of clones in the sample, around 90% were seen once. The sample comprised PBMCs or T cells enriched from blood (not recorded which). All receptors derive from a woman between 25 and 40 years old who had recovered from COVID-19. Each CDR3 is given with its conserved first and last residue. A D gene is named only where the DNA matches it firmly. A row's size may be missing; if present it is once, few, many or a size class.

D gene	V gene	J gene	clone size	CDR3 DNA	CDR3 protein
TRBD2	TRBV5-6	TRBJ2-1	.	TGTGCCAGCAGCTTGGCGGTTCTAGCGGGAGGCTTCTCCTACAATGAGCAGTTCTTC	CASSLAVLAGGFSYNEQFF
.	TRBV27	TRBJ1-1	once	TGTGCCAGCAGCCCGTTCAGGGATTATACTACTCCCCTCAAAGCTTTCTTT	CASSPFRDYTTPLKAFF
.	TRBV14	TRBJ2-7	.	TGTGCCAGCAGCCAAGGCGGGACCGCCGTCCCTTACGAGCAGTACTTC	CASSQGGTAVPYEQYF
TRBD1	TRBV5-1	TRBJ1-2	.	TGCGCCAGCAGCTTGGGGGACAGTGCCTATGGCTACACCTTC	CASSLGDSAYGYTF
TRBD1	TRBV25-1	TRBJ2-2	.	TGTGCCAGCAGTGCCAACCGGGACAGCTTCTTCACCGGGGAGCTGTTTTTT	CASSANRDSFFTGELFF
.	TRBV5-4	TRBJ1-1	.	TGTGCCAGCAGCTTACGGGGGGCGCAGACTGAAGCTTTCTTT	CASSLRGAQTEAFF
.	TRBV15	TRBJ1-1	.	TGTGCCACCAGCACTGGCAAGGTTAAAAGGAGACAGGTGAACACTGAAGCTTTCTTT	CATSTGKVKRRQVNTEAFF
.	TRBV28	TRBJ1-6	.	TGTGCCAGCAGTTTACGGGGGTTAGGTTCACCCCTCCACTTT	CASSLRGLGSPLHF
TRBD1	TRBV27	TRBJ2-3	.	TGTGCCAGCAGTTTACTCACGGGACAGGGGCCGAGAGATACGCAGTATTTT	CASSLLTGQGPRDTQYF
TRBD2	TRBV7-3	TRBJ2-3	.	TGTGCCAGCAGCTTAATTCCTAGCGGGGAAATGCAAATAGATACGCAGTATTTT	CASSLIPSGEMQIDTQYF
.	TRBV28	TRBJ1-3	.	TGTGCCAGCAGTACAACAGGGTATGGAAACACCATATATTTT	CASSTTGYGNTIYF
.	TRBV28	TRBJ1-1	.	TGTGCCAGCAGTTTGGTAGGGGGGGGAATGAGCACTGAAGCTTTCTTT	CASSLVGGGMSTEAFF
.	TRBV30	TRBJ2-7	.	TGTGCCGGGACCACCGCGGGAGAGCAGTACTTC	CAGTTAGEQYF
TRBD1	TRBV28	TRBJ2-1	.	TGTGCCAGCAGTCCAACAGGGGGCGCAAACAATGAGCAGTTCTTC	CASSPTGGANNEQFF
TRBD2	TRBV7-9	TRBJ2-7	.	TGTGCCAGCAGCTTAACTCTAGCGGGAGCCGTCGTGTCCGAGCAGTACTTC	CASSLTLAGAVVSEQYF
TRBD1	TRBV19	TRBJ2-6	.	TGTGCCAGTACCCCGACAGGGACTGGGGCCAACGTCCTGACTTTC	CASTPTGTGANVLTF
TRBD2	TRBV2	TRBJ2-7	.	TGTGCCAGCAGGTCCGGGACTAGCTTCTCCTACGAGCAGTACTTC	CASRSGTSFSYEQYF
TRBD2	TRBV30	TRBJ2-7	.	TGTGCCTGGAAACTAGCGGGGAGCTACGAGCAGTACTTC	CAWKLAGSYEQYF
.	TRBV27	TRBJ1-2	.	TGTGCCAGCACCTCATTCGGGCAGGGAGGTTATGGGAACTATGGCTACACCTTC	CASTSFGQGGYGNYGYTF
TRBD1	TRBV27	TRBJ1-2	.	TGTGCCAGCAGTTCCGGGACAGGGAAGGTTGAAGGCTACACCTTC	CASSSGTGKVEGYTF
.	TRBV9	TRBJ2-2	.	TGTGCCAGCACCGTAGGGGACTGGAACACCGGGGAGCTGTTTTTT	CASTVGDWNTGELFF
.	TRBV12-5	TRBJ2-1	once	TGTGCTAGTGGTTTAGGCTGGGAGTTTGAGCAGTTCTTC	CASGLGWEFEQFF
.	TRBV7-9	TRBJ1-1	.	TGTGCCAGCAGCTTACAGGCTAACACTGAAGCTTTCTTT	CASSLQANTEAFF
TRBD1	TRBV15	TRBJ2-1	.	TGTGCCACCAGCAGAGGACTCCGACAGGGCGGGTGGAATGAGCAGTTCTTC	CATSRGLRQGGWNEQFF
.	TRBV5-4	TRBJ2-7	.	TGTGCCAGCAGACAGGACAGCCTGAACTCCTACGAGCAGTACTTC	CASRQDSLNSYEQYF
TRBD2	TRBV4-1	TRBJ2-3	.	TGCGCCAGCAGCCAAGACCCGACTAGCGGGGTGAGCACAGATACGCAGTATTTT	CASSQDPTSGVSTDTQYF
.	TRBV4-1	TRBJ1-1	.	TGCGCCAGCAGCTACCTTTGGGGCGAGAACACTGAAGCTTTCTTT	CASSYLWGENTEAFF
.	TRBV30	TRBJ1-3	.	TGTGCCTGGTGGGTGGCACACAGGAACTCTGGAAACACCATATATTTT	CAWWVAHRNSGNTIYF
.	TRBV7-3	TRBJ1-2	.	TGTGCCAGCAGCTCACTCCCAGGGTTTGGCTACACCTTC	CASSSLPGFGYTF
TRBD1	TRBV19	TRBJ1-6	.	TGTGCCAGTAGTACCAGGGGGAATTCACCCCTCCACTTT	CASSTRGNSPLHF
TRBD1	TRBV9	TRBJ2-1	.	TGTGCCAGCAGCGCCACCTCGACAGGGACCTACAATGAGCAGTTCTTC	CASSATSTGTYNEQFF
.	TRBV7-9	TRBJ1-2	.	TGTGCCAGCAGCTTAGCCGGACAGTATGGCTACACCTTC	CASSLAGQYGYTF
.	TRBV6-5	TRBJ2-3	.	TGTGCCAGCAGTTACTCCCGGGGGAAGACAGATACGCAGTATTTT	CASSYSRGKTDTQYF
TRBD1	TRBV14	TRBJ1-2	.	TGTGCCAGCAGCCAAGTAGGGGGCGCCGATGGCTACACCTTC	CASSQVGGADGYTF
TRBD2	TRBV27	TRBJ2-7	.	TGTGCCAGCAGTCGACTAGCGGGTGGACCCTACGAGCAGTACTTC	CASSRLAGGPYEQYF
.	TRBV6-1	TRBJ2-7	.	TGTGCCAGCAGTCAAGGCCGAGGTACAGGGACCTACGAGCAGTACTTC	CASSQGRGTGTYEQYF
TRBD2	TRBV19	TRBJ2-1	.	TGTGCCAGTAGCAATAGCGGGAGTCGAACGGATGAGCAGTTCTTC	CASSNSGSRTDEQFF
TRBD2	TRBV20-1	TRBJ2-7	.	TGCAGTGCTAGTTTAGCGGGAGGTGGGTACGAGCAGTACTTC	CSASLAGGGYEQYF
TRBD1	TRBV6-1	TRBJ2-7	.	TGTGCCAGCAGCGAAGGACAGGGCGGCTACGAGCAGTACTTC	CASSEGQGGYEQYF
TRBD2	TRBV7-2	TRBJ2-3	.	TGTGCCAGCAGCTTAATCGCGGGAGAGCTTACCGCTACGCAGTATTTT	CASSLIAGELTATQYF
.	TRBV6-5	TRBJ2-7	.	TGTGCCAGCAGTCCCCTCGGGAAAAGGGCCTACGAGCAGTACTTC	CASSPLGKRAYEQYF
TRBD1	TRBV2	TRBJ1-4	once	TGTGCCACCCAAGAGGGTCAGGACAGGGCGGGAGAAAAACTGTTTTTT	CATQEGQDRAGEKLFF
.	TRBV5-1	TRBJ1-2	.	TGCGCCAGCAGCTTTTTGGCAGGGATGGACTATGGCTACACCTTC	CASSFLAGMDYGYTF
TRBD2	TRBV15	TRBJ2-6	.	TGTGCCACCAGCAGAGAGGGGGAGGGACTCTCTGGGGCCAACGTCCTGACTTTC	CATSREGEGLSGANVLTF
.	TRBV5-1	TRBJ2-1	.	TGCGCCAGCAGCTTGACAGGACAAGGGGTCAATGAGCAGTTCTTC	CASSLTGQGVNEQFF